The 19 T cell receptor beta chains in this list originate from one sample, sequenced in a study of chemoradiotherapy in HPV16-positive cancers. TCRdb's copy holds only in-frame clones and misses some; the assay was immunoSEQ multiplex PCR. This sample has about 5,000 clones, with 77% found just once. Sequencing used tumor tissue, obtained from a patient who underwent chemoradiotherapy. The receptors stem from a human donor with HPV-associated anogenital cancer.

This clone was counted between two and nine times. V and J are TRBV2 and TRBJ1-1, with D hard to call. Germline V CDR1 and CDR2: SNHLY, FYNNEI. This CDR3 is built from 13 residues. Trimming shortened V by 7 bases and J by 0 bases, and 9 bases separated the two germline ends. CDR3 bases: TGTGCCAGCACCGGGCCTATGAACACTGAAGCTTTCTTT. It is translated as CASTGPMNTEAFF.

The chain is built from TRBV28 and TRBJ1-5; 8 bases are shared with TRBD1. CDR3 length: 14 residues. CDR1 is MDHEN and CDR2 is SYDVKM in the germline V gene. V was pared by 2 bases and J by 6 bases, with 3 bases of the junction left unmatched. The CDR3 DNA reads TGTGCCAGCAGTTTACGGACAGGGACTCAGCCCCAGCATTTT. As protein: CASSLRTGTQPQHF.

This clone appeared a single time. V and J are TRBV28 and TRBJ1-1; D not resolved. The germline CDR1 and CDR2 sequences are MDHEN and SYDVKM. Deletions cut 2 bases from V and 1 base from J, with 2 bases between. The CDR3 consists of 12 residues. As DNA, the CDR3 is TGTGCCAGCAGTTTACAGAACACTGAAGCTTTCTTT. Translated: CASSLQNTEAFF.

This clone has just a few counts. A junction boundary mismatches the germline segment, possibly from a read error. The chain links TRBV7-7 to TRBJ1-1; D call uncertain. CDR1 is SSHAT, CDR2 FNYEAQ, per germline (reference sequence). The CDR3 is 13 residues long. CDR3 protein: CASSSDTNTEAFF. Here the CDR3 DNA reads TGTGCTAGCAGCTCAGACACGAACACTGAAGCTTTCTTT.

The gene calls are TRBV11-2 and TRBJ2-3, with D tentatively TRBD2 (5 bases). Between the trimmed V and J ends, which lost 4 bases and 3 bases, there was a span of 11 bases. The CDR3 is 14 amino acids. Germline CDR1 SGHAT, CDR2 FQNNGV. Here the CDR3 reads CASSWARGTDTQYF. The DNA for the CDR3 is TGTGCCAGCAGCTGGGCCCGAGGGACAGATACGCAGTATTTT.

The chain links TRBV6-5 to TRBJ2-5; D remains ambiguous. The CDR3 sequence is 12 residues long. Trimming shortened V by 6 bases and J by 5 bases, and 10 bases separated the two germline ends. The germline gives CDR1 MNHEY, CDR2 SVGAGI. CDR3: CASRGNGETQYF. As DNA, the CDR3 is TGTGCCAGCAGGGGGAATGGGGAGACCCAGTACTTC.

The chain recombines TRBV11-2 with TRBJ2-1; weak D call: TRBD1 (5 bases). The CDR3 length is 15 residues. The germline V gene has CDR1 SGHAT and CDR2 FQNNGV. The V and J ends lost 1 base and 4 bases respectively, with 11 bases between them. Here the CDR3 reads CASSLGDRVYNEQFF. CDR3 nucleotide sequence: TGTGCCAGCAGCTTAGGAGACAGAGTGTACAATGAGCAGTTCTTC.

The V call is TRBV7-9, the J call TRBJ2-7, with 12 bases lining up with TRBD2. The length of the CDR3 is 15 residues. The V gene's germline CDR1 is SEHNR and CDR2 FQNEAQ (reference sequence). V lost 5 bases to trimming and J lost 4 bases; unmatched junction nucleotides: 6. The CDR3 DNA follows: TGTGCCAGCAGCCCGACTAGCGGGAGTTGGTACGAGCAGTACTTC. Its translation is CASSPTSGSWYEQYF.

V usage is TRBV7-9 and J usage is TRBJ2-1, with D perhaps matching TRBD1 or TRBD2 (5 bases each). Trimming shortened V by 1 base and J by 0 bases, and 13 bases separated the two germline ends. Germline loops: CDR1 SEHNR, CDR2 FQNEAQ (reference sequence). There are 17 residues in the CDR3. DNA of the CDR3: TGTGCCAGCAGCTTAGGTTTCGAGGGGAGCTCCTACAATGAGCAGTTCTTC. It is translated as CASSLGFEGSSYNEQFF.

The V gene is TRBV30, the J gene TRBJ1-1; a possible D gene is TRBD1 (5 bases). V lost 2 bases, J lost 2 bases, and 15 bases lay in between. The germline CDR1 and CDR2 sequences are GTSNPN and SVGIG (reference sequence). CDR3 size: 15 residues. CDR3 in amino acids: CAWSSPGTVNTEAFF. CDR3 coding DNA: TGTGCCTGGAGTTCCCCCGGGACCGTTAACACTGAAGCTTTCTTT. The entire variable domain, with the rest obtained from reference TRBV30 and TRBJ1-1, is as follows: SQTIHQWPATLVQPVGSPLSLECTVEGTSNPNLYWYRQAAGRGLQLLFYSVGIGQISSEVPQNLSASRPQDRQFILSSKKLLLSDSGFYLCAWSSPGTVNTEAFFGQGTRLTVV.

CDR3 DNA sequence: TGTGCCAGCAGCGCGCGCGTCCGGCAGGCCGACAATGAGCAGTTCTTC. The encoded protein is CASSARVRQADNEQFF. The chain carries TRBV11-3 and TRBJ2-1; D ambiguous. Germline loops: CDR1 SGHNT, CDR2 YENEEA. This CDR3 is 16 amino acids long. Trimming took 5 bases from V and 5 from J, leaving 19 bases between them.

The V and J genes are TRBV21-1 and TRBJ2-1; whether TRBD1, the table's D call, matches the DNA was not checked. TRBV21-1 represents a pseudogene. The CDR3 has 18 residues. The CDR3 coding sequence is TGTGCCAGCAGCAAGCCAAAAAGAGGACAGGACCATTACAATGAGCAGTTCTTC. Protein: CASSKPKRGQDHYNEQFF.

This clone was seen only a few times. This sequence joins TRBV6-1 and TRBJ2-7; 10 positions agree with TRBD2. The germline V gene has CDR1 MNHNS and CDR2 SASEGT. The CDR3 runs 15 residues. The V gene end was trimmed by 7 bases and the J gene end by 5 bases; junction bases not matched to a gene: 11. CDR3 DNA: TGTGCCAGCATCAAGGGACAAGGACTAGCGGACGAGCAGTACTTC. Its translation is CASIKGQGLADEQYF.

This clone was recorded a few times. V gene TRBV4-1 combines with J gene TRBJ2-1; D is unclear. There are 14 residues in the CDR3. Trimming removed 0 bases from V and 4 bases from J, with 7 bases in between. The germline CDR1 and CDR2 sequences are MGHRA and YSYEKL. CDR3 bases: TGCGCCAGCAGCCAAGAGGGTGTATACAATGAGCAGTTCTTC. It codes for CASSQEGVYNEQFF.

This clone rates as large. This chain uses TRBV19 with TRBJ1-2; the D gene is possibly TRBD1 (6 bases). Trimming shortened V by 7 bases and J by 7 bases, and 16 bases separated the two germline ends. There are 13 residues in the CDR3. Germline V lookup: CDR1 LNHDA, CDR2 SQIVND (reference sequence). CDR3 residues: CASILWGTSGYTF. CDR3 nucleotides: TGTGCCAGTATTCTCTGGGGGACATCTGGCTACACCTTC.

This rearrangement joins TRBV4-2 to TRBJ1-3; D is uncertain. Trimming took 4 bases from V and 0 from J, leaving 13 bases between them. Germline values: CDR1 LGHNA, CDR2 YNFKEQ. The CDR3 spans 16 residues. CDR3 sequence reads: CASSPFHGSSGNTIYF. Written as DNA, the CDR3 is TGTGCCAGCAGCCCCTTCCACGGGAGCTCTGGAAACACCATATATTTT.

In its sample, this clone ranks as large. J is TRBJ2-1 and V is TRBV6-1, with unresolved D. Germline V gene sequence: CDR1 MNHNS, CDR2 SASEGT. This CDR3 has 11 residues. Deletions cut 8 bases from V and 7 bases from J, with 9 bases between. CDR3 residues: CASGRGNEQFF. CDR3 coding DNA: TGTGCCAGCGGACGCGGAAATGAGCAGTTCTTC.

This chain connects TRBV11-2 to TRBJ2-3, with 15 nucleotides matching TRBD2. CDR3 length: 16 amino acids. Germline CDR1 and CDR2: SGHAT and FQNNGV. The ends lost 5 bases at V and 4 bases at J; junction bases unmatched: 4. This CDR3 reads CASSRWTSGGADTQYF. CDR3 nucleotide sequence: TGTGCCAGCAGCCGATGGACTAGCGGGGGGGCAGATACGCAGTATTTT.

V is TRBV6-1 and J is TRBJ2-2; 10 bases are shared with TRBD2. The V and J ends lost 8 bases and 7 bases, in that order; junction bases with no gene match: 10. The CDR3 covers 15 residues. The germline gives CDR1 MNHNS, CDR2 SASEGT. CDR3 nucleotides: TGTGCCAGCGAAGAGCTAGCGGGAGACATCGGGGAGCTGTTTTTT. This codes for CASEELAGDIGELFF.